The rows below give T cell receptor beta chains drawn from one sample of a study of T-cell reconstitution after alpha-beta-depleted transplantation in children. TCRdb reprocessed the PCR reads with MiXCR, giving one entry per CDR3 protein. The sample yields fewer than 700,000 distinct CDR3 sequences, over 10% seen once. Sequencing used PBMCs, mostly from graft donor cells, obtained 360 days after TCRalphabeta/CD19-depleted stem cell transplant. The origin of the receptors is a male patient between 5 and 17 years old who had a stem cell transplant for acute myeloid leukemia, so the T cells may come from the graft donor. The CDR3 runs from the conserved cysteine through the conserved F or W. D genes are given only for firm matches. Clone sizes are given selectively: once, few, many, or a class where the clone is expanded.

cdr3_length: 12; d_call: -; v_call: TRBV25-1; j_call: TRBJ2-1; clone_size: many; cdr3_nt: TGTGCCAGCAGTGGGGTTGTTTGGGAGCAGTTCTTC; cdr3_aa: CASSGVVWEQFF
cdr3_length: 17; d_call: TRBD2; v_call: TRBV29-1; j_call: TRBJ2-4; clone_size: few; cdr3_nt: TGCAGCGTAACCGGACTAGCGGCGAGTTTCGCCAAAAACATTCAGTACTTC; cdr3_aa: CSVTGLAASFAKNIQYF
cdr3_length: 14; d_call: -; v_call: TRBV12-3/TRBV12-4; j_call: TRBJ1-6; clone_size: -; cdr3_nt: TGTGCCAGCAGTTTCTCGGGGGAGGGTTCACCCCTCCACTTT; cdr3_aa: CASSFSGEGSPLHF
cdr3_length: 18; d_call: TRBD2; v_call: TRBV6-5; j_call: TRBJ2-2; clone_size: -; cdr3_nt: TGTGCCAGCAGTTACGGGGTCTTGGCAGCGGGGGACACCGGGGAGCTGTTTTTT; cdr3_aa: CASSYGVLAAGDTGELFF
cdr3_length: 16; d_call: -; v_call: TRBV4-3; j_call: TRBJ2-3; clone_size: -; cdr3_nt: TGCGCCAGCAGCCAAGATTCGGGAGAAAGAACAGATACGCAGTATTTT; cdr3_aa: CASSQDSGERTDTQYF
cdr3_length: 14; d_call: -; v_call: TRBV20-1; j_call: TRBJ2-1; clone_size: many; cdr3_nt: TGCAGTGCTACCCACCCGGGAGTCTACAATGAGCAGTTCTTC; cdr3_aa: CSATHPGVYNEQFF
cdr3_length: 19; d_call: -; v_call: TRBV20-1; j_call: TRBJ2-1; clone_size: few; cdr3_nt: TGCAGTGCTAGATCTCGGACAGGGAGGACTAGGTCGACCTACAATGAGCAGTTCTTC; cdr3_aa: CSARSRTGRTRSTYNEQFF
cdr3_length: 14; d_call: TRBD1; v_call: TRBV10-3; j_call: TRBJ1-2; clone_size: -; cdr3_nt: TGTGCCATCAGGACAGGGAGGTCGCGGTATGGCTACACCTTC; cdr3_aa: CAIRTGRSRYGYTF
cdr3_length: 15; d_call: TRBD2; v_call: TRBV30; j_call: TRBJ2-2; clone_size: few; cdr3_nt: TGTGCCTGGAGTGTACCTAGCGGGAGGCCCGGGGAGCTGTTTTTT; cdr3_aa: CAWSVPSGRPGELFF
cdr3_length: 17; d_call: TRBD1; v_call: TRBV6-2/TRBV6-3; j_call: TRBJ2-3; clone_size: many; cdr3_nt: TGTGCCAGCAGTCCGATGGGGACAGGACAAAGCACAGATACGCAGTATTTT; cdr3_aa: CASSPMGTGQSTDTQYF
cdr3_length: 14; d_call: TRBD2; v_call: TRBV27; j_call: TRBJ2-7; clone_size: few; cdr3_nt: TGTGCCAGCTTTTCAGCGGGACTACCGAACGAGCAGTACTTC; cdr3_aa: CASFSAGLPNEQYF
cdr3_length: 17; d_call: TRBD1; v_call: TRBV19; j_call: TRBJ2-1; clone_size: -; cdr3_nt: TGTGCCAGTAGTATCCCGGGACAGGGAAGCTCCTACAATGAGCAGTTCTTC; cdr3_aa: CASSIPGQGSSYNEQFF
cdr3_length: 13; d_call: -; v_call: TRBV12-3/TRBV12-4; j_call: TRBJ2-1; clone_size: -; cdr3_nt: TGTGCCAGCACCTCGTCGGGATACAATGAGCAGTTCTTC; cdr3_aa: CASTSSGYNEQFF
cdr3_length: 18; d_call: TRBD2; v_call: TRBV2; j_call: TRBJ2-2; clone_size: few; cdr3_nt: TGTGCCAGCAGTGAAAAAACTAGCGGGCTGGTTAGGACCGGGGAGCTGTTTTTT; cdr3_aa: CASSEKTSGLVRTGELFF
cdr3_length: 16; d_call: TRBD1; v_call: TRBV29-1; j_call: TRBJ2-6; clone_size: many; cdr3_nt: TGCAGCGTTGCCGGGACAGGGGCCTCTGGGGCCAACGTCCTGACTTTC; cdr3_aa: CSVAGTGASGANVLTF
cdr3_length: 15; d_call: TRBD1; v_call: TRBV28; j_call: TRBJ2-7; clone_size: -; cdr3_nt: TGTGCCAGCAGTCCACCTGACAGGGGGTCGGACGAGCAGTACTTC; cdr3_aa: CASSPPDRGSDEQYF
cdr3_length: 15; d_call: -; v_call: TRBV5-1; j_call: TRBJ2-7; clone_size: few; cdr3_nt: TGCGCCAGCAGCTTTGAAGGACAGTCACCCTACGAGCAGTACTTC; cdr3_aa: CASSFEGQSPYEQYF
cdr3_length: 17; d_call: TRBD1; v_call: TRBV28; j_call: TRBJ2-2; clone_size: few; cdr3_nt: TGTGCCAGCAGTTTGGCGGGGACAGGGTGGAACACCGGGGAGCTGTTTTTT; cdr3_aa: CASSLAGTGWNTGELFF
cdr3_length: 15; d_call: -; v_call: TRBV29-1; j_call: TRBJ2-7; clone_size: -; cdr3_nt: TGCAGCGTTGAAACAGGGAAGAGGGCCCTCGGGGAGCAGTACTTC; cdr3_aa: CSVETGKRALGEQYF
cdr3_length: 16; d_call: -; v_call: TRBV20-1; j_call: TRBJ2-3; clone_size: few; cdr3_nt: TGCAGTGCTAGAGATCAAATGCGGTATATGACAGATACGCAGTATTTT; cdr3_aa: CSARDQMRYMTDTQYF
cdr3_length: 12; d_call: TRBD1; v_call: TRBV29-1; j_call: TRBJ2-7; clone_size: -; cdr3_nt: TGCAGCGGGGGGACAGGGGTCTACGAGCAGTACTTC; cdr3_aa: CSGGTGVYEQYF
cdr3_length: 14; d_call: -; v_call: TRBV7-9; j_call: TRBJ2-7; clone_size: many; cdr3_nt: TGTGCCAGCAGCTTCGGGGCTTATTCCTACGAGCAGTACTTC; cdr3_aa: CASSFGAYSYEQYF
cdr3_length: 16; d_call: -; v_call: TRBV5-1; j_call: TRBJ2-7; clone_size: few; cdr3_nt: TGCGCCAGCAGCTTGAATCTGGCTGCCGCCTCCTACGAGCAGTACTTC; cdr3_aa: CASSLNLAAASYEQYF
cdr3_length: 16; d_call: -; v_call: TRBV4-3; j_call: TRBJ2-2; clone_size: -; cdr3_nt: TGCGCCAGCAGCCAAGAGGGTGGAGTAGGGACCGGGGAGCTGTTTTTT; cdr3_aa: CASSQEGGVGTGELFF
cdr3_length: 15; d_call: TRBD2; v_call: TRBV14; j_call: TRBJ2-1; clone_size: many; cdr3_nt: TGTGCCAGCAGCCCTAGGACTAGCGGGAACAATGAGCAGTTCTTC; cdr3_aa: CASSPRTSGNNEQFF
cdr3_length: 15; d_call: -; v_call: TRBV4-2; j_call: TRBJ2-7; clone_size: -; cdr3_nt: TGTGCCAGCAGCCAACTGAGGTTACGGGCCTACGAGCAGTACTTC; cdr3_aa: CASSQLRLRAYEQYF
cdr3_length: 13; d_call: TRBD2; v_call: TRBV12-3/TRBV12-4; j_call: TRBJ2-7; clone_size: many; cdr3_nt: TGTGCCAGCAGTCTAGGACCGGGGGGGGAGCAGTACTTC; cdr3_aa: CASSLGPGGEQYF
cdr3_length: 17; d_call: -; v_call: TRBV12-3/TRBV12-4; j_call: TRBJ1-4; clone_size: few; cdr3_nt: TGTGCCAGCAGTGCATTTCGGCCCGGACAGTGGGATGAAAAACTGTTTTTT; cdr3_aa: CASSAFRPGQWDEKLFF
cdr3_length: 13; d_call: -; v_call: TRBV20-1; j_call: TRBJ1-2; clone_size: once; cdr3_nt: TGCAGTGCTTCGCAGGAGCCTAACTATGGCTACACCTTC; cdr3_aa: CSASQEPNYGYTF
cdr3_length: 15; d_call: TRBD2; v_call: TRBV5-6; j_call: TRBJ2-1; clone_size: few; cdr3_nt: TGTGCCAGCAGGGGCGGACTAGCGGTTTACAATGAGCAGTTCTTC; cdr3_aa: CASRGGLAVYNEQFF
cdr3_length: 15; d_call: -; v_call: TRBV28; j_call: TRBJ2-5; clone_size: -; cdr3_nt: TGTGCCAGCAGATCCATGGAAAGGGTGGGTGAGACCCAGTACTTC; cdr3_aa: CASRSMERVGETQYF
cdr3_length: 14; d_call: TRBD2; v_call: TRBV5-1; j_call: TRBJ2-1; clone_size: few; cdr3_nt: TGCGCCAGCAGCTTTCCAGGACTAGTGGGTGAGCAGTTCTTC; cdr3_aa: CASSFPGLVGEQFF
cdr3_length: 14; d_call: -; v_call: TRBV20-1; j_call: TRBJ1-1; clone_size: few; cdr3_nt: TGCAGTGCCAGAACCGGTAATCCGAACACTGAAGCTTTCTTT; cdr3_aa: CSARTGNPNTEAFF
cdr3_length: 18; d_call: -; v_call: TRBV6-5; j_call: TRBJ1-6; clone_size: few; cdr3_nt: TGTGCCAGCAGTTACTCGTCCCAAGGAAGCTCCTATAATTCACCCCTCCACTTT; cdr3_aa: CASSYSSQGSSYNSPLHF
cdr3_length: 15; d_call: -; v_call: TRBV20-1; j_call: TRBJ2-7; clone_size: few; cdr3_nt: TGCAGTGCTAGAGATCCCCAGGGGGGGACCTACGAGCAGTACTTC; cdr3_aa: CSARDPQGGTYEQYF
cdr3_length: 15; d_call: TRBD1; v_call: TRBV9; j_call: TRBJ2-1; clone_size: many; cdr3_nt: TGTGCCAGCAGCGGGGGACAGGCCTACTACAATGAGCAGTTCTTC; cdr3_aa: CASSGGQAYYNEQFF
cdr3_length: 15; d_call: -; v_call: TRBV7-2; j_call: TRBJ1-5; clone_size: -; cdr3_nt: TGTGCCAGCAGCTCTCCGGGTGCAGGGACGGGAGCTCAGCATTTT; cdr3_aa: CASSSPGAGTGAQHF
cdr3_length: 12; d_call: -; v_call: TRBV29-1; j_call: TRBJ2-3; clone_size: -; cdr3_nt: TGCAGCGCGTACTCGTTTTCAGATACGCAGTATTTT; cdr3_aa: CSAYSFSDTQYF
cdr3_length: 14; d_call: TRBD2; v_call: TRBV10-3; j_call: TRBJ2-7; clone_size: few; cdr3_nt: TGTGCCATCAGCACCGGGACTAGCGGCTACGAGCAGTACTTC; cdr3_aa: CAISTGTSGYEQYF
cdr3_length: 15; d_call: TRBD2; v_call: TRBV9; j_call: TRBJ2-2; clone_size: many; cdr3_nt: TGTGCCAGCGGACCGGGACTAGCGGTACCCGGGGAGCTGTTTTTT; cdr3_aa: CASGPGLAVPGELFF
cdr3_length: 13; d_call: -; v_call: TRBV25-1; j_call: TRBJ2-3; clone_size: few; cdr3_nt: TGTGCCAGCAGTGACTCCGACAGGACTCCGCAGTATTTT; cdr3_aa: CASSDSDRTPQYF
cdr3_length: 16; d_call: TRBD2; v_call: TRBV7-2; j_call: TRBJ2-7; clone_size: once; cdr3_nt: TGTGCCAGCAGCTTAAGGCAGGGGACTAGCGCGTACGAGCAGTACTTC; cdr3_aa: CASSLRQGTSAYEQYF
cdr3_length: 14; d_call: -; v_call: TRBV4-2; j_call: TRBJ2-3; clone_size: -; cdr3_nt: TGTGCCAGCAGCCAAGATCTCGTCACAGATACGCAGTATTTT; cdr3_aa: CASSQDLVTDTQYF
cdr3_length: 16; d_call: -; v_call: TRBV10-3; j_call: TRBJ2-6; clone_size: many; cdr3_nt: TGTGCCATCAGTCAGGGCGATCGGGCTGGGGCCAACGTCCTGACTTTC; cdr3_aa: CAISQGDRAGANVLTF
cdr3_length: 17; d_call: TRBD2; v_call: TRBV7-8; j_call: TRBJ2-1; clone_size: -; cdr3_nt: TGTGCCAGCAGCCCGAGACTAGCGGGAGTTTCCTACAATGAGCAGTTCTTC; cdr3_aa: CASSPRLAGVSYNEQFF
cdr3_length: 15; d_call: TRBD1; v_call: TRBV28; j_call: TRBJ2-5; clone_size: -; cdr3_nt: TGTGCCAGCAGTGCAGGACAGGGGGATACGGAGACCCAGTACTTC; cdr3_aa: CASSAGQGDTETQYF
cdr3_length: 12; d_call: -; v_call: TRBV20-1; j_call: TRBJ2-7; clone_size: few; cdr3_nt: TGCAGTGCAAGTGGGATTGCCTACGAGCAGTACTTC; cdr3_aa: CSASGIAYEQYF
cdr3_length: 14; d_call: -; v_call: TRBV15; j_call: TRBJ2-1; clone_size: many; cdr3_nt: TGTGCCACCAGCAGAGATCTGCGGAACAATGAGCAGTTCTTC; cdr3_aa: CATSRDLRNNEQFF
cdr3_length: 15; d_call: -; v_call: TRBV7-8; j_call: TRBJ1-1; clone_size: -; cdr3_nt: TGTGCCAGCAGCTTTGGCACCACAAGAAACACTGAAGCTTTCTTT; cdr3_aa: CASSFGTTRNTEAFF
cdr3_length: 17; d_call: TRBD1; v_call: TRBV20-1; j_call: TRBJ2-3; clone_size: few; cdr3_nt: TGCAGTGCTATGAGGGTCCGGACAGGGGGTAGCACAGATACGCAGTATTTT; cdr3_aa: CSAMRVRTGGSTDTQYF
cdr3_length: 14; d_call: -; v_call: TRBV7-9; j_call: TRBJ2-5; clone_size: many; cdr3_nt: TGTGCCAGCAGCTCCCGACGTAATCAAGAGACCCAGTACTTC; cdr3_aa: CASSSRRNQETQYF
cdr3_length: 17; d_call: -; v_call: TRBV19; j_call: TRBJ2-1; clone_size: few; cdr3_nt: TGTGCCAGTACCATGATCGGGGGGCTCCTATACGACAATGAGCAGTTCTTC; cdr3_aa: CASTMIGGLLYDNEQFF
cdr3_length: 17; d_call: TRBD2; v_call: TRBV7-2; j_call: TRBJ2-5; clone_size: many; cdr3_nt: TGTGCCAGCAGCCCTAACCCTAGCGGGAGGGGTTTCGGGACCCAGTACTTC; cdr3_aa: CASSPNPSGRGFGTQYF
cdr3_length: 14; d_call: -; v_call: TRBV6-5; j_call: TRBJ2-3; clone_size: few; cdr3_nt: TGTGCCAGCAGTTACTCTCGCAGGGACCATACGCAGTATTTT; cdr3_aa: CASSYSRRDHTQYF
cdr3_length: 16; d_call: TRBD2; v_call: TRBV7-8; j_call: TRBJ2-1; clone_size: -; cdr3_nt: TGTGCCAGCAGCTTAGCCCGGACTAGCGGGAGTCAAGAGCAGTTCTTC; cdr3_aa: CASSLARTSGSQEQFF
cdr3_length: 20; d_call: -; v_call: TRBV24-1; j_call: TRBJ2-2; clone_size: many; cdr3_nt: TGTGCCACCAGTGATTTTCTCCTTTCCCGTCCGGGACCTAACACCGGGGAGCTGTTTTTT; cdr3_aa: CATSDFLLSRPGPNTGELFF
cdr3_length: 15; d_call: TRBD2; v_call: TRBV12-3/TRBV12-4; j_call: TRBJ2-7; clone_size: few; cdr3_nt: TGTGCCAGCAGCCCTGTGACTAGCTCTTCCTACGAGCAGTACTTC; cdr3_aa: CASSPVTSSSYEQYF